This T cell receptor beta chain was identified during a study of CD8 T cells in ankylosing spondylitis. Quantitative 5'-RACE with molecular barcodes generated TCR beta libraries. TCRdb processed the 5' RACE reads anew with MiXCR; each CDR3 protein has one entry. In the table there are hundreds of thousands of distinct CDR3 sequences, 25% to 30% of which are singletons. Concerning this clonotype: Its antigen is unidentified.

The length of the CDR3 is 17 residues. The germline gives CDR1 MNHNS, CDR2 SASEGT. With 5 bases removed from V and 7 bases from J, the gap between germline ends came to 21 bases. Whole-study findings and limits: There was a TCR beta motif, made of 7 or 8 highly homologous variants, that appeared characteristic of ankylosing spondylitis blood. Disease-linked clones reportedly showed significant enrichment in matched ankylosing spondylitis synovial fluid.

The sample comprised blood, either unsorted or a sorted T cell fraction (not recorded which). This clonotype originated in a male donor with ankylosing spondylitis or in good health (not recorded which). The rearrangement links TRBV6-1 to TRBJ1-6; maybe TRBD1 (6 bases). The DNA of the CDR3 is TGTGCCAGCAGTCCTCAGTCTAACAGGGCTAGAAATTCACCCCTCCACTTT. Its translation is CASSPQSNRARNSPLHF.